The clone carrying this T cell receptor beta chain was found once. This CDR3 region has 16 residues. Germline-derived CDR1 and CDR2 are DFQATT and SNEGSKA (reference sequence). Trimming cost V 1 base and J 0 bases, with 10 bases left between them. These data belong to a study of metastatic and nonmetastatic thyroid tumors. The authors' processing: The study took CDR3 differences across clinicopathological groups and made a distant-metastasis classifier for papillary thyroid cancer from them. TCRdb reprocessed the PCR reads via MiXCR. The V and J calls reflect TCRdb's pipeline rather than the authors' work. The repertoire consists of 20,000 to 25,000 clones, with approximately 14% occurring once and the leading ten covering 15% to 20%. Each patient came to thyroid surgery without any prior treatment (of any kind).

This clonotype was obtained from a female donor with papillary thyroid cancer or a benign thyroid nodule (not recorded which). Some clones in this sample may be carry-over from other donors' samples. Sequenced sample: blood. The chain is built from TRBV20-1 and TRBJ1-6; D call uncertain. The CDR3 loop is CSARGLSSSYNSPLHF. CDR3 in DNA: TGCAGTGCTAGAGGTTTGAGTAGCTCCTATAATTCACCCCTCCACTTT.